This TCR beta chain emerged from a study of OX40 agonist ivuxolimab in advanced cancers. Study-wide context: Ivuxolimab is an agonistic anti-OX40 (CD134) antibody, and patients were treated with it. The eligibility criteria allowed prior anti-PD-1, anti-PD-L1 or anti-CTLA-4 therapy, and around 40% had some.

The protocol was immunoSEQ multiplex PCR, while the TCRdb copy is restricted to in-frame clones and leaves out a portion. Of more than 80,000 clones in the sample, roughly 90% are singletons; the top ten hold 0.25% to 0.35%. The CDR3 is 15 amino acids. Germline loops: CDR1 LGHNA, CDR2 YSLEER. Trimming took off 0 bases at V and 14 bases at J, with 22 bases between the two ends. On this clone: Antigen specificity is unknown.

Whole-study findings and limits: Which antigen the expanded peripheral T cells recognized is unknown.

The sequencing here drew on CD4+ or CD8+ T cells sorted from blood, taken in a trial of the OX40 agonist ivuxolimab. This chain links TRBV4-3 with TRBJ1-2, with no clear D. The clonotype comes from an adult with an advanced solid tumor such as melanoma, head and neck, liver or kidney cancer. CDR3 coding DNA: TGCGCCAGCAGCCAAGATCGACAACAGTTCCGTGCAAGTACCTTC. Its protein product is CASSQDRQQFRASTF.